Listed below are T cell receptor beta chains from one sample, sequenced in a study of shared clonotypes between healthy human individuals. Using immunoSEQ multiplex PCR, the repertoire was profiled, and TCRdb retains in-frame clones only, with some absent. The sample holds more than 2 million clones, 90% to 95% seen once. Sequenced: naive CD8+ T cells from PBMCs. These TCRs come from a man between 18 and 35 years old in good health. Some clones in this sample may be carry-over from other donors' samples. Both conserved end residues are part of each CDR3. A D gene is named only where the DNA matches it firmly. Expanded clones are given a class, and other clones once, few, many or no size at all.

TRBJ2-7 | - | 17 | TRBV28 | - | TGTGCCAGCAGTTTCCCGCTGGGTATCGGGGACTCCTACGAGCAGTACTTC | CASSFPLGIGDSYEQYF
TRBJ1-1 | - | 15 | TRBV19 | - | TGTGCCAGTAGTATGCGGCGACCCATGAACACTGAAGCTTTCTTT | CASSMRRPMNTEAFF
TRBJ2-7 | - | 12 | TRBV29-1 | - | TGCAGCGCCGGGGGCGGTTTCTACGAGCAGTACTTC | CSAGGGFYEQYF
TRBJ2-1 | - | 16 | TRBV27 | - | TGTGCCAGCAGTCCGAACAGGGTCCTGACATACAATGAGCAGTTCTTC | CASSPNRVLTYNEQFF
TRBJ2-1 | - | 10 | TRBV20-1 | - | TGCAGTGCTAGGTACAATGAGCAGTTCTTC | CSARYNEQFF
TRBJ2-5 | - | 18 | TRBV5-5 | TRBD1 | TGTGCCAGCAGCTTACTGGACTGGGGGACAGGTCGTCAAGAGACCCAGTACTTC | CASSLLDWGTGRQETQYF
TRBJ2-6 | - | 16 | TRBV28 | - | TGTGCCAGCAGTTTAGTGGAGGGGTCTGGGGCCAACGTCCTGACTTTC | CASSLVEGSGANVLTF
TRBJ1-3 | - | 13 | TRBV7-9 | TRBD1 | TGTGCCAACCGACAGGGAAATGGAAACACCATATATTTT | CANRQGNGNTIYF
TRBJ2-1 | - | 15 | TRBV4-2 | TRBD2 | TGTGCCAGCAGCCAAACTAGCGGGAGGGCTAATGAGCAGTTCTTC | CASSQTSGRANEQFF
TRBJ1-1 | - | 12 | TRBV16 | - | TGTGCCAGCAGCCCTGGGGGAGGGGAAGCTTTCTTT | CASSPGGGEAFF
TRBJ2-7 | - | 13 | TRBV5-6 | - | TGTGCCAGCAGCTTGGGGTCGGGGACCGAGCAGTACTTC | CASSLGSGTEQYF
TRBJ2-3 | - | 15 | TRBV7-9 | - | TGTGCCAGCAGCGTAATTGACTCGGGCACAGATACGCAGTATTTT | CASSVIDSGTDTQYF
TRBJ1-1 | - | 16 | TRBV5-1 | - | TGCGCCAGCAGCTTGGACGGACAGCAAATGAACACTGAAGCTTTCTTT | CASSLDGQQMNTEAFF
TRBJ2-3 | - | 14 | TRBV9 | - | TGTGCCAGCAGCGTTACAGGGTTTCAAGATACGCAGTATTTT | CASSVTGFQDTQYF
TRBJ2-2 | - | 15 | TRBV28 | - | TGTGCCAGCAGTATCCGGATGGTGGCAACCGGGGAGCTGTTTTTT | CASSIRMVATGELFF
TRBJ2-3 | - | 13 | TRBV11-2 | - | TGTGCCAGCAGCTTCGTCCCAACAGATACGCAGTATTTT | CASSFVPTDTQYF
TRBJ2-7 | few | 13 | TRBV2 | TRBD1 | TGTGCCAGCATCCCGGGACAGGCGTACGAGCAGTACTTC | CASIPGQAYEQYF
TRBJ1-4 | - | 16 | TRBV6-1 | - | TGTGCCAGCAGTGAAACGTGGGCCATGAATCTTGAAAAACTGTTTTTT | CASSETWAMNLEKLFF
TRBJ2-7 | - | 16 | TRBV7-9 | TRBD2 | TGTGCCAGCAGCTCCCCTAGCGGGAGACCAGCCTACGAGCAGTACTTC | CASSSPSGRPAYEQYF
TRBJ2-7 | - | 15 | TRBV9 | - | TGTGCCAGCAGCGTAGGGCGGAGCTGGACCTACGAGCAGTACTTC | CASSVGRSWTYEQYF
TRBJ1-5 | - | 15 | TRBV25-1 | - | TGTGCCAGCAGTGAAAGGCCATATAGCAATCAGCCCCAGCATTTT | CASSERPYSNQPQHF
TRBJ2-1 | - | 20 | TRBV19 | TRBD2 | TGTGCCAGTAGTACCCCCGGACTAGCGGGAGGGCTAAGCTCCTACAATGAGCAGTTCTTC | CASSTPGLAGGLSSYNEQFF
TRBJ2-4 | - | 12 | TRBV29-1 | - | TGCAGCGCCGGTGAGGGAAGGAACATTCAGTACTTC | CSAGEGRNIQYF
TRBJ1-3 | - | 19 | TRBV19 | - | TGTGCCAGTAGTAATAAGGCCGGCAGGGAGGTCCCCGCTGGAAACACCATATATTTT | CASSNKAGREVPAGNTIYF
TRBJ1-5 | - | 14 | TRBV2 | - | TGTGCCAGCAGCCGGGGGGGGGTTGAACAGCCCCAGCATTTT | CASSRGGVEQPQHF
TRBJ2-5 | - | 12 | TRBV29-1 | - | TGCAGCGTTGAAGGACCCGGAGAGACCCAGTACTTC | CSVEGPGETQYF
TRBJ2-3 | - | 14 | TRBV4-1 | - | TGCGCCAGCAGCCAAGTTGGAGGTTTGGATACGCAGTATTTT | CASSQVGGLDTQYF
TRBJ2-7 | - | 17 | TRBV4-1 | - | TGCGCCAGCAGCCAAGATTTAGTGCCAGCGGAGCCTTACGAGCAGTACTTC | CASSQDLVPAEPYEQYF
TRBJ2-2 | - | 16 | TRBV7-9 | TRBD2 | TGTGCCAGCAGTCTCGGACTAGCGGGAAGCGGTCGGGAGCTGTTTTTT | CASSLGLAGSGRELFF
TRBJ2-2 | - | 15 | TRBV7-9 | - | TGTGCCAGCAGCTTATTGGCCGCGAACACCGGGGAGCTGTTTTTT | CASSLLAANTGELFF
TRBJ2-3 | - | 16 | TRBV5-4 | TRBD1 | TGTGCCAGCAGCCCGCCGGGCAGGGGGTTCCCAGATACGCAGTATTTT | CASSPPGRGFPDTQYF
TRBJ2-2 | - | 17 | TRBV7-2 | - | TGTGCCAGCAGCTTAGTGGGCAATTTGAGGGGGGCCGGGGAGCTGTTTTTT | CASSLVGNLRGAGELFF
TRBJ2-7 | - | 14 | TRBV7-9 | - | TGTGCCAGCAGCTTAGACCCGACGGGGTACGAGCAGTACTTC | CASSLDPTGYEQYF
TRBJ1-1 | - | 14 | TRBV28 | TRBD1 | TGTGCCAGCAGTATAACAGGGGGCACCACTGAAGCTTTCTTT | CASSITGGTTEAFF
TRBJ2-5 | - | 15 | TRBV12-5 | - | TGTGCTAGTGGTTTGGAAGGGTATGTTGGAGAGACCCAGTACTTC | CASGLEGYVGETQYF
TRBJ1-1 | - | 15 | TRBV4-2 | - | TGTGCCAGCAGCCAAGCCGGGGGACCGAACACTGAAGCTTTCTTT | CASSQAGGPNTEAFF
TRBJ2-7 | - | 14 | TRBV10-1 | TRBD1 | TGCGCCAGCAGTGGGGACAGGACTTCCTACGAGCAGTACTTC | CASSGDRTSYEQYF
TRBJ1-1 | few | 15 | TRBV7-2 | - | TGTGCCAGCAGCTTATTACTCGGCATGAACACTGAAGCTTTCTTT | CASSLLLGMNTEAFF
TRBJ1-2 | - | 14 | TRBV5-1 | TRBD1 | TGCGCCAGCAGCTATAAGGGACAGGGCGATGGCTACACCTTC | CASSYKGQGDGYTF
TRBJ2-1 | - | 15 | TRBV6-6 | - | TGTGCCAGCGAAGGGGGGGCTGGCCCCTACAATGAGCAGTTCTTC | CASEGGAGPYNEQFF
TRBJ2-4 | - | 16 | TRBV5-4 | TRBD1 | TGTGCCAGCAGCTTTTGGGACAGGAGCGTCAAAAACATTCAGTACTTC | CASSFWDRSVKNIQYF
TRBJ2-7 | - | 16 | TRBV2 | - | TGTGCCAGCAGTGAAGTGACAGTAAGGGGTTTCTACGAGCAGTACTTC | CASSEVTVRGFYEQYF
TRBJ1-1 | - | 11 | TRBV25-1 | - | TGTGCCTCCTCCCACGGCACTGAAGCTTTCTTT | CASSHGTEAFF
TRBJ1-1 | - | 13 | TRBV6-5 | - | TGTGCCAGCAGTTATAGGGGGGGCACTGAAGCTTTCTTT | CASSYRGGTEAFF
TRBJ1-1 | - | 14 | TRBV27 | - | TGTGCCAGCAGTTTAGTCGGTGGGAACACTGAAGCTTTCTTT | CASSLVGGNTEAFF
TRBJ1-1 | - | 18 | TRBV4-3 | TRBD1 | TGCGCCAGCAGCCAAGTCATATTTGGACAGGGGGTGAACACTGAAGCTTTCTTT | CASSQVIFGQGVNTEAFF
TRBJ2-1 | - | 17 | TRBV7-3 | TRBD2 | TGTGCCAGCAGCCTTTCGGCGGGAGCCAACCTCTACAATGAGCAGTTCTTC | CASSLSAGANLYNEQFF
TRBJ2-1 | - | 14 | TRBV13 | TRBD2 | TGTGCCAGCAGCTTAAGAGGGAGGGCCTATGAGCAGTTCTTC | CASSLRGRAYEQFF
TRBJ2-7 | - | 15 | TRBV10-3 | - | TGTGCCATCAGTGCCCCAGGGGGGCCCACCTACGAGCAGTACTTC | CAISAPGGPTYEQYF